This T cell receptor beta chain was observed in a study of early T cells in non-severe SARS-CoV-2 infection (dated by TCRdb to about 2021). Study-level background: Because TCR sequencing was done on bulk RNA from unsorted whole blood, the alpha and beta chains could not be paired.

Paper-wide results and their limitations: VDJdb matching was skewed toward anti-spike CD8 responses and likely underestimated virus-specific expansions, missing private and CD4 specificities.

The CDR3 numbers 15 residues from cysteine through phenylalanine. Only CDR3 DNA remains: 45 bases, in frame from the first base. The V end loses 1 base and the J end loses 8 bases, and a stretch of 15 bases separates them. Taken from the germline V gene, the CDR1 and CDR2 loops are SNHLY and FYNNEI. The protocol used for the library was 5' RACE. The data were produced on a NextSeq 500. The TCR library protocol attached unique molecular identifiers to individual cDNA molecules to correct for sequencing error and PCR bias. TCR alpha and beta chains were both sequenced, and the abundances of alpha and beta sequences in each sample were closely correlated with each other. The source study handled its data this way. Decombinator V4 was used to perform V gene, J gene and CDR3 annotation of TCR sequences. Expanded TCRs were defined as changing significantly between any two time points under a Poisson model with p below 0.0001. Abundances of TCRs were expressed as counts per million after normalisation to the total number of TCRs sequenced in each sample. MAIT TCRs were defined by TRAV1-2 paired with TRAJ12, TRAJ20 or TRAJ33, and iNKT TCRs by TRAV10 paired with TRAJ18. VDJdb, accessed 1 November 2021, was searched for CMV, EBV and SARS-CoV-2 annotated TCRs, with TCRs annotated for multiple antigens excluded. Using fastp at Q25 and MiXCR, TCRdb reprocessed the public reads and kept productive beta chains. Rows are unified per CDR3 protein, each entry keeping the most common DNA and genes. The V and J calls, along with clone size, are taken from TCRdb and not from the paper's own processing. This sample has under 85,000 distinct CDR3 sequences in its table, and about 9% of those were observed once. The ten largest account for 5.9% of the sample.

This clonotype was observed a handful of times. The antigen it binds to is not known. The record has no base qualities; no much larger clone is one base away. A case-control design nested within a healthcare worker cohort in London, UK, was used, with weekly nasopharyngeal swab PCR tests and blood sampling performed. Healthcare workers were recruited between 23 and 31 March 2020, during the week of the UK lockdown, and were followed weekly for up to roughly 15 weeks. Sequenced input: whole blood. The chain joins TRBV2 to TRBJ2-1, with TRBD1 perhaps the D gene, on 7 matching bases. This TCR derives from an adult who was a healthcare worker with PCR-confirmed SARS-CoV-2 infection or an uninfected control (not recorded which). CDR3 protein: CASSEGGGGLDEQFF. The nucleotide sequence is given as TGTGCCAGCAGTGAAGGAGGAGGGGGCCTCGATGAGCAGTTCTTC.